The entry below describes one TCR beta chain. Its antigen is unknown. The data derive from a study of cytomegalovirus exposure and HLA in healthy donors. Study background: A prior analysis found 117 million unique TCR beta sequences from 170 million or so T cells.

60 Vbeta and 13 Jbeta primers were used in PCR. Measured with immunoSEQ multiplex PCR; TCRdb has only the in-frame clones, and not every one. The sample shows around 150,000 clones, around 79% of them seen only once. Findings of the study overall: The study recorded 150 to 200 TCR beta chains that were cytomegalovirus-associated. Later work found that TCR association rates differed between HLA loci; DRB1 had the most and HLA-C the fewest. In vitro experiments confirmed that three CMV-associated chains were specific for CMV antigens.

Deletions cut 5 bases from V and 7 bases from J, with 8 bases between. The CDR3 runs to 11 residues. Germline values: CDR1 DFQATT, CDR2 SNEGSKA (reference sequence). Sequenced: PBMCs. The receptor comes from a woman between 45 and 65 years old in good health and CMV-seropositive. The rearrangement uses TRBV20-1 and TRBJ2-2; D remains ambiguous. The chain's CDR3 is CSASLDGELFF. CDR3 DNA sequence: TGCAGTGCTTCTCTAGACGGGGAGCTGTTTTTT.